A single sample is the source of the 19 T cell receptor beta chains below, sequenced in a study of CD8+CD57+ T cells in acquired aplastic anemia. Patients sequenced had flow cytometry evidence of CD8+CD57+ cell expansion. Genomic DNA templated the TCR beta VDJ and CDR3 profiling. TCRdb called the reads again in MiXCR, with one record for every CDR3 protein. The data show 450,000 to 550,000 distinct CDR3 sequences, with more than 25% seen just once and around 0.82% held by the top ten. The source material was sorted CD4+, CD8+, or CD8+CD57+ T cells (not recorded which) from PBMCs. The receptors derive from a human donor with aplastic anemia.

This sequence joins TRBV13 and TRBJ1-1, with D unclear. This CDR3 region has 13 residues. Trimming cost V 3 bases and J 7 bases, with 12 bases left between them. Germline CDR1 and CDR2: PRHDT and FYEKMQ (reference sequence). CDR3 DNA sequence: TGTGCCAGCAGCTTCGTCTGGGCTGGTGAAGCTTTCTTT. The encoded protein is CASSFVWAGEAFF.

As concerns this clonotype: A junction boundary mismatches the germline segment, possibly from a read error. The chain combines TRBV10-3 with TRBJ1-2, with D uncertain. The CDR3 length is 15 residues. Germline V gene sequence: CDR1 ENHRY, CDR2 SYGVKD. The CDR3 DNA sequence: TGTGCCAGCAGTGAGAGTGGCCGAACAACCTATGGCCACACCTTC. Amino acids: CASSESGRTTYGHTF.

The chain couples TRBV6-1 to TRBJ2-5; 9 positions match TRBD2. The CDR3 runs 15 residues. V shed 6 bases, J shed 4 bases, and the junction held 9 bases outside the gene matches. Germline values: CDR1 MNHNS, CDR2 SASEGT. DNA of the CDR3: TGTGCCAGCAGCCTTAGCGGGAGACGAACAGAGACCCAGTACTTC. It translates to CASSLSGRRTETQYF.

On this clonotype itself: A much larger clone is a single base away; this may be a read error. The chain uses TRBV9 and TRBJ2-7; perhaps TRBD1 as D (5 bases). The CDR3 covers 14 residues. CDR1 is SGDLS, CDR2 YYNGEE, per germline. V dropped 3 bases and J dropped 2 bases, with 12 bases sitting between them. The CDR3 region has the DNA TGTGCCAGCAGCGACTTCGACAGCCCCTACGAGCAGTACTTC. Residues: CASSDFDSPYEQYF.

At least ten counts were recorded for this clonotype. The rearrangement joins TRBV7-2 to TRBJ2-7; D is unresolved. CDR1 and CDR2 from the germline V gene are SGHTA and FQGNSA. Trimming stripped 3 bases from V and 4 bases from J, with 7 bases between. This CDR3 is 12 amino acids long. Here the CDR3 reads CASSLPGYEQYF. CDR3 DNA: TGTGCCAGCAGCTTGCCCGGATACGAGCAGTACTTC.

This clonotype was seen at least ten times. In DNA, the CDR3 is TGTGCCAGCAGCTTAGATCCGGTTACCGACGAGCAGTACTTC. It specifies CASSLDPVTDEQYF. This chain connects TRBV7-2 to TRBJ2-7; D gene uncertain. CDR1 and CDR2 from the germline V gene are SGHTA and FQGNSA. V was clipped by 1 base and J by 5 bases, with 12 bases between them. The CDR3 sequence is 14 residues long. The variable domain in full, with the rest retrieved from reference TRBV7-2 and TRBJ2-7, is GAGVSQSPSNKVTEKGKDVELRCDPISGHTALYWYRQSLGQGLEFLIYFQGNSAPDKSGLPSDRFSAERTGGSVSTLTIQRTQQEDSAVYLCASSLDPVTDEQYFGPGTRLTVT.

The rearrangement uses TRBV6-5 and TRBJ2-7; 8 nucleotides match TRBD1. After removal of 0 bases from V and 4 bases from J, the junction contained 5 bases not matched to a gene. The CDR3 covers 15 residues. Looked up from germline, CDR1 is MNHEY and CDR2 is SVGAGI. Here the CDR3 DNA reads TGTGCCAGCAGTTACTCCGGGACAGGACTATACGAGCAGTACTTC. It is translated as CASSYSGTGLYEQYF.

This clonotype appeared a few times. The genes are TRBV10-3 and TRBJ1-2; D not resolved. Germline CDR1 is ENHRY and CDR2 is SYGVKD. The CDR3 contains 13 residues. Trimming shortened V by 6 bases and J by 4 bases, and 12 bases separated the two germline ends. CDR3 amino acids: CAIRTAEPYGYTF. The CDR3 DNA follows: TGTGCCATCAGGACCGCCGAGCCCTATGGCTACACCTTC.

V is TRBV20-1 and J is TRBJ2-5; 7 nucleotides align to TRBD2. CDR1 is DFQATT, CDR2 SNEGSKA, per germline (reference sequence). This CDR3 has 14 residues. V trimming: 1 base; J trimming: 9 bases; junction bases outside the gene matches: 11. CDR3 in DNA: TGCAGTGCTAGAGTCGGGGAGGGCAATCAGCCCCAGTACTTC. This codes for CSARVGEGNQPQYF.

The chain has TRBV10-3 and TRBJ1-1; perhaps TRBD1 as D (6 bases). The CDR3 has 14 amino acids. V was trimmed by 11 bases and J by 4 bases, leaving 20 bases between them. Germline loops: CDR1 ENHRY, CDR2 SYGVKD. The CDR3 sequence: CAVNRVEGSTEAFF. The CDR3 DNA reads as TGTGCCGTCAACAGGGTTGAAGGAAGCACTGAAGCTTTCTTT.

This clonotype was seen ten or more times. This chain uses TRBV9 with TRBJ1-2; 7 bases are a match to TRBD1. Germline V gene sequence: CDR1 SGDLS, CDR2 YYNGEE. J lost 6 bases, V lost 4 bases, and 6 bases had no gene match. The CDR3 has 13 amino acids. In DNA, the CDR3 is TGTGCCAGCAGCCCAGGGGGGTTGGATGGCTACACCTTC. It is translated as CASSPGGLDGYTF.

At least ten counts were recorded for this clonotype. V usage is TRBV2 and J usage is TRBJ1-6, with D perhaps matching TRBD1 (5 bases). Trimming removed 10 bases at V and 7 bases at J, with 20 bases between. Looked up from germline, CDR1 is SNHLY and CDR2 is FYNNEI. The CDR3 runs 15 residues. CDR3 nucleotide sequence: TGTGCCACCCCCTCTCGGGGGACTCCAAATTCACCCCTCCACTTT. Amino acids: CATPSRGTPNSPLHF.

The chain is built from TRBV10-3 and TRBJ1-6; D is perhaps TRBD1 (6 bases). CDR3 length equals 13 residues. The germline V gene encodes CDR1 ENHRY and CDR2 SYGVKD. Trimming took off 4 bases at V and 10 bases at J, with 11 bases between the two ends. CDR3 nucleotide sequence: TGTGCCATCAGTGTAGGGGGGAACTCACCCCTCCACTTT. As protein: CAISVGGNSPLHF.

In regard to this clonotype: With a much larger clone just one base away, this may be a read error. V is TRBV2 and J is TRBJ2-1, with a possible D match to TRBD1 (6 bases). The CDR3 consists of 13 residues. Germline V gives CDR1 SNHLY, CDR2 FYNNEI. Trimming removed 8 bases at V and 10 bases at J, with 18 bases between. The CDR3 region is CASFYRVNYEQFF. CDR3 DNA sequence: TGTGCCAGCTTCTACAGGGTAAACTACGAGCAGTTCTTC.

The chain uses TRBV20-1 and TRBJ2-1; TRBD2 aligns across 7 bases. Losses at the gene ends were 7 bases for V and 7 bases for J; bases not matched to a gene: 10. The CDR3 sequence is 13 residues long. Per the germline V gene, CDR1 is DFQATT and CDR2 is SNEGSKA (reference sequence). CDR3 DNA: TGCAGTGTGGGCGGGAGCGGTTGGAATGAGCAGTTCTTC. This codes for CSVGGSGWNEQFF.

This clonotype was seen a handful of times. The V and J genes are TRBV6-5 and TRBJ2-7; no definite D call. V was trimmed by 5 bases and J by 5 bases, leaving 7 bases between them. The CDR3 has 11 residues. In germline, CDR1 is MNHEY, CDR2 SVGAGI. The CDR3 sequence is CASSNRHEQYF. In DNA form, the CDR3 reads TGTGCCAGCAGTAACCGCCACGAGCAGTACTTC.

J is TRBJ2-3 and V is TRBV27, with a possible D match to TRBD2 (5 bases). Germline lookup yields CDR1 MNHEY and CDR2 SMNVEV (reference sequence). V shed 5 bases and J shed 0 bases, with 15 bases lying between them. This CDR3 is built from 16 residues. The CDR3 DNA is TGTGCCAGCAGTCCCCGGGAAAGAACTAGCACAGATACGCAGTATTTT. Its protein is CASSPRERTSTDTQYF.

The chain carries TRBV3-1 and TRBJ2-7, with D unclear. Deletions cut 4 bases from V and 5 bases from J, with 6 bases between. From germline, CDR1 is LGHDT and CDR2 YNNKEL (reference sequence). This CDR3 is built from 11 residues. CDR3 sequence: CASSRQDEQYF. The CDR3 DNA sequence: TGTGCCAGCAGCCGGCAAGACGAGCAGTACTTC.

Details on this clonotype: The germline gene is not matched at one end of the junction; a read error may be the cause. The chain combines TRBV14 with TRBJ2-3; D possibly corresponds to TRBD1 (6 bases). The V gene's germline CDR1 is SGHDN and CDR2 FVKESK. This CDR3 contains 15 residues. DNA of the CDR3: TGTGCCAACAGCCTTGGACAGACTAGCACAGATACGCAGTATTTT. Translating gives CANSLGQTSTDTQYF.